This section outlines one T cell receptor (beta chain) sequence together with its context. The target antigen is unknown. This sample is part of a study of beta chain features in type 1 diabetes. Study in general: Across all samples, over 85 million sorted cells were examined. Study findings and constraints: TCRB CDR3 length was moderately but significantly reduced in all four CD4+ subsets of Type 1 diabetes patients.

Reverse transcription of all isolated RNA meant that expressed TCRB transcripts were sequenced. Average reads for naive, central memory and regulatory T cell samples were several million. TCRdb keeps only in-frame clones here, not all; method: immunoSEQ multiplex PCR. The data hold hundreds of thousands of clones, with 11% to 15% observed a single time. Germline V CDR1 and CDR2: SGHAT, FQNNGV. The CDR3 runs 17 residues. V dropped 5 bases and J dropped 1 base, with 19 bases sitting between them. CD45RO/CCR7/CD25/CD127/CD95/CD27 sorting isolated CD4+ naive, central memory, regulatory and stem cell-like memory cells. The authors obtained over 95% purity in all sorted populations.

The V call is TRBV11-2, the J call TRBJ2-3, with D possibly TRBD2 on 6 matching bases. Sample: naive CD4+ T cells from blood. The TCR originated in a man aged 18 to 30 with type 1 diabetes. The CDR3 reads CASSLPTVPGGTDTQYF. The CDR3 nucleotides are TGTGCCAGCAGCCTCCCGACGGTGCCGGGGGGCACAGATACGCAGTATTTT. Combining the CDR3 with reference TRBV11-2 and TRBJ2-3 gives the whole variable domain EAGVAQSPRYKIIEKRQSVAFWCNPISGHATLYWYQQILGQGPKLLIQFQNNGVVDDSQLPKDRFSAERLKGVDSTLKIQPAKLEDSAVYLCASSLPTVPGGTDTQYFGPGTRLTVL.